Below, 20 T cell receptor beta chains from the same sample are listed, as sequenced in a study of siplizumab effects on memory and regulatory T cells. Only in-frame clones appear in the TCRdb table, and some are missing; sequencing was by immunoSEQ multiplex PCR. The table shows about 97,000 clones, with about nine tenths occurring only once. The sample taken for sequencing was non-Treg CD4+ T cells sorted from blood. The receptors were sampled from a human donor in good health.

This chain links TRBV19 with TRBJ1-3; 8 bases are a match to TRBD1. V dropped 2 bases and J dropped 8; count of bases not matched to a gene: 11. The CDR3 extends over 16 amino acids. The germline V gene has CDR1 LNHDA and CDR2 SQIVND (reference sequence). The CDR3, as DNA: TGTGCCAGTAGTATACAGCAGCCGGGACAGGTGGACACCATATATTTT. Translated, it gives CASSIQQPGQVDTIYF.

This chain links TRBV28 with TRBJ1-2, with TRBD1 matching over 8 bases. The CDR3 is made up of 14 amino acids. Germline assignment: CDR1 MDHEN and CDR2 SYDVKM. V was clipped by 4 bases and J by 4 bases; unmatched bases: 5. This CDR3 is CASSSGQASYGYTF. CDR3 DNA: TGTGCCAGCAGTTCGGGACAGGCATCCTATGGCTACACCTTC.

This chain joins TRBV6-6 and TRBJ1-5; D might be TRBD1 (5 bases). The CDR3 spans 14 residues. Germline CDR1 and CDR2: MNHNY and SVGAGI (reference sequence). V lost 2 bases to trimming and J lost 3 bases, with 8 bases between them. The chain's CDR3 is CASSYRGTNQPQHF. Written as DNA, the CDR3 is TGTGCCAGCAGTTACCGGGGGACCAATCAGCCCCAGCATTTT.

The chain has TRBV6-5 and TRBJ2-7, with 11 nucleotides matching TRBD1. Germline CDR1 reads MNHEY; CDR2 reads SVGAGI. V was clipped by 5 bases and J by 0 bases; unmatched bases: 3. The CDR3 sequence is 15 residues long. CDR3 sequence: CASSLGTGGSYEQYF. CDR3 bases: TGTGCCAGCAGTCTAGGGACAGGGGGCTCCTACGAGCAGTACTTC.

This clone showed up just once. The chain combines TRBV5-6 with TRBJ1-5; TRBD1 matches 10 bases. Germline assignment: CDR1 SGHDT and CDR2 YYEEEE. The length of the CDR3 is 14 residues. V trimming: 2 bases; J trimming: 9 bases; junction bases outside the gene matches: 5. The CDR3 region is CASSFWDRGSPQHF. CDR3 DNA sequence: TGTGCCAGCAGCTTTTGGGACAGGGGATCGCCCCAGCATTTT.

The chain joins TRBV18 to TRBJ2-1, with TRBD2 matching over 9 bases. V shed 2 bases, J shed 9 bases, and the junction held 8 bases outside the gene matches. The V gene's germline CDR1 is KGHSH and CDR2 LQKENI. CDR3 length: 15 amino acids. The CDR3 loop is CASSPSSGTGVEQFF. The CDR3 DNA reads TGTGCCAGCTCACCATCTAGCGGGACTGGGGTTGAGCAGTTCTTC. Drawing the rest from reference TRBV18 and TRBJ2-1, the complete variable domain is NAGVMQNPRHLVRRRGQEARLRCSPMKGHSHVYWYRQLPEEGLKFMVYLQKENIIDESGMPKERFSAEFPKEGPSILRIQQVVRGDSAAYFCASSPSSGTGVEQFFGPGTRLTVL.

This sequence joins TRBV30 and TRBJ1-1, with D possibly being TRBD1 (5 bases). The germline CDR1 and CDR2 sequences are GTSNPN and SVGIG (reference sequence). V lost 0 bases to trimming and J lost 8 bases, with 10 bases between them. There are 12 residues in the CDR3. For the CDR3, the DNA is TGTGCCTGGAGTGTCAGGGCGACGGAAGCTTTCTTT. It yields the protein CAWSVRATEAFF.

The gene calls are TRBV5-1 and TRBJ2-1, with 14 bases aligning to TRBD2. The CDR3 spans 18 residues. The germline gives CDR1 SGHRS, CDR2 YFSETQ. The junction had 7 bases not matched to a gene; V was cut back by 0 bases and J by 5 bases. The CDR3 DNA reads TGCGCCAGCAGCTTGGCCCCTCGACTAGCGGGAGGGCACAATGAGCAGTTCTTC. Translation: CASSLAPRLAGGHNEQFF.

The chain combines TRBV5-6 with TRBJ2-1, with a tentative D call TRBD1 (5 bases). The CDR3 has 12 residues. V was trimmed by 0 bases and J by 8 bases, leaving 6 bases between them. CDR1 and CDR2 from the germline V gene are SGHDT and YYEEEE. CDR3 sequence (DNA): TGTGCCAGCAGCTTGGTAGGGGATGAGCAGTTCTTC. Its protein product is CASSLVGDEQFF.

The chain combines TRBV7-8 with TRBJ2-2; D is perhaps TRBD2 (6 bases). Trimming cost V 6 bases and J 1 base, with 12 bases left between them. The germline V gene encodes CDR1 SGHVS and CDR2 FQNEAQ. The CDR3 is made up of 15 amino acids. The CDR3 bases are TGTGCCAGCAGGAAGTTAGCGGAGAACACCGGGGAGCTGTTTTTT. Protein sequence: CASRKLAENTGELFF.

This clone was detected only once. V gene TRBV6-1 combines with J gene TRBJ2-1; 7 positions agree with TRBD1. The V and J ends lost 1 base and 6 bases, in that order; junction bases with no gene match: 3. The CDR3 is made up of 14 amino acids. The V gene's germline CDR1 is MNHNS and CDR2 SASEGT. This CDR3 is CASSEDRGPNEQFF. The CDR3 DNA follows: TGTGCCAGCAGTGAAGACAGGGGCCCCAATGAGCAGTTCTTC.

V and J are TRBV5-1 and TRBJ2-7; perhaps TRBD1 as D (5 bases). The ends were cut back, 1 base at V and 0 bases at J, with 8 bases in the middle. Germline V gives CDR1 SGHRS, CDR2 YFSETQ. This CDR3 is built from 14 residues. CDR3: CASSLQGASYEQYF. DNA of the CDR3: TGCGCCAGCAGCTTGCAAGGGGCCTCCTACGAGCAGTACTTC.

The chain employs TRBV9 and TRBJ2-1; 8 nucleotides agree with TRBD1. The CDR3 is made up of 15 amino acids. The trim removed 2 bases at V and 4 bases at J, leaving 5 bases unmatched. Germline V lookup: CDR1 SGDLS, CDR2 YYNGEE. In DNA form, the CDR3 reads TGTGCCAGCAGCGTCCGGGACAGGAATTACAATGAGCAGTTCTTC. Translated, it gives CASSVRDRNYNEQFF. Together with reference TRBV9 and TRBJ2-1, the CDR3 gives the full variable domain: DSGVTQTPKHLITATGQRVTLRCSPRSGDLSVYWYQQSLDQGLQFLIQYYNGEERAKGNILERFSAQQFPDLHSELNLSSLELGDSALYFCASSVRDRNYNEQFFGPGTRLTVL.

The genes are TRBV5-4 and TRBJ2-7; D tentatively fits TRBD1 or TRBD2 (6 bases each). Germline V gives CDR1 SGHNT, CDR2 YYREEE (reference sequence). The CDR3 is 13 residues long. Trimming removed 4 bases from V and 6 bases from J, with 14 bases in between. The DNA of the CDR3 is TGTGCCAGCAGCCCGGGGGCGAGGCTCGAGCAGTACTTC. It codes for CASSPGARLEQYF. Using reference TRBV5-4 and TRBJ2-7 for the parts outside the CDR3, the full variable domain is ETGVTQSPTHLIKTRGQQVTLRCSSQSGHNTVSWYQQALGQGPQFIFQYYREEENGRGNFPPRFSGLQFPNYSSELNVNALELDDSALYLCASSPGARLEQYFGPGTRLTVT.

The gene calls are TRBV5-1 and TRBJ2-3, with D possibly matching TRBD2 (6 bases). CDR1 is SGHRS, CDR2 YFSETQ, per germline. V lost 6 bases to trimming and J lost 3 bases, with 14 bases between them. CDR3 length: 14 amino acids. This CDR3 is CASTRREGTDTQYF. The DNA of the CDR3 is TGCGCCAGCACCCGGAGGGAAGGGACAGATACGCAGTATTTT.

The V and J genes are TRBV18 and TRBJ2-5, with D uncertain. V lost 0 bases to trimming and J lost 5 bases, with 10 bases between them. Germline V gene sequence: CDR1 KGHSH, CDR2 LQKENI. The CDR3 totals 14 residues. CDR3 sequence reads: CASSPPARRETQYF. The CDR3 nucleotides read TGTGCCAGCTCACCACCAGCGCGGCGGGAGACCCAGTACTTC.

This clone appeared once. This sequence joins TRBV7-2 and TRBJ2-2, with 7 bases matching TRBD2. The V and J ends lost 4 bases and 4 bases, in that order; junction bases with no gene match: 3. The CDR3 sequence is 14 residues long. CDR1 is SGHTA, CDR2 FQGNSA, per germline. The CDR3 DNA reads as TGTGCCAGCAGCTCGAGCGGGGTCACCGGGGAGCTGTTTTTT. The encoded protein is CASSSSGVTGELFF.

This chain connects TRBV7-2 to TRBJ2-1, with D perhaps matching TRBD1 (6 bases). Per germline, CDR1 SGHTA and CDR2 FQGNSA. This CDR3 is 12 amino acids long. Trimming pared 5 bases from V and 10 bases from J, leaving 12 bases between. CDR3 coding DNA: TGTGCCAGCAGCCCAGTGGGGGCGGAGCAGTTCTTC. Protein sequence: CASSPVGAEQFF.

This clone has a single count. The rearrangement uses TRBV27 and TRBJ2-7; a possible D gene is TRBD2 (6 bases). The CDR3 is 15 residues long. Germline V gives CDR1 MNHEY, CDR2 SMNVEV (reference sequence). Deletions cut 2 bases from V and 2 bases from J, with 13 bases between. The CDR3 DNA is TGTGCCAGCAGTTTAAACCTAGCGAGGACCTACGAGCAGTACTTC. Its protein is CASSLNLARTYEQYF.

V gene TRBV27 combines with J gene TRBJ1-5; 7 bases are shared with TRBD1. Germline values: CDR1 MNHEY, CDR2 SMNVEV (reference sequence). The trim removed 6 bases at V and 2 bases at J, leaving 7 bases unmatched. The CDR3 extends over 15 amino acids. CDR3 DNA sequence: TGTGCCAGCAGGGCGACAGGGTTTGGCAATCAGCCCCAGCATTTT. Translating it yields CASRATGFGNQPQHF.